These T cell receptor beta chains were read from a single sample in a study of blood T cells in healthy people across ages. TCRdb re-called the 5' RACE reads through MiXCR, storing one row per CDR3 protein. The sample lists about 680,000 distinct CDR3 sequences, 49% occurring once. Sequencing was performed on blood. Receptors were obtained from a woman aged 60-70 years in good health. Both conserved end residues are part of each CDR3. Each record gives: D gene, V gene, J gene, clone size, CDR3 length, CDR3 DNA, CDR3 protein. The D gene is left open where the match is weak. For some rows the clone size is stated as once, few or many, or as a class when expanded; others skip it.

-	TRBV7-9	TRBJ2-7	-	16	TGTGCCAGCAGCTTTGATCTCGGTCGCTCCACCTACGAGCAGTACTTC	CASSFDLGRSTYEQYF
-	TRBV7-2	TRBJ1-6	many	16	TGTGCCAGCAGCTTCCCCGTGGGCAGATCGAGTTCACCCCTCCACTTT	CASSFPVGRSSSPLHF
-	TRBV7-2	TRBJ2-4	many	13	TGTGCCAGCAGCGCAGAGGCGGGCACCATTCAGTACTTC	CASSAEAGTIQYF
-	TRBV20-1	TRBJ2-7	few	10	TGCACCGCGGGGAGTTACGAGCAGTACTTC	CTAGSYEQYF
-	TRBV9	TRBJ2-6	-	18	TGTGCCAGCAGCGTAGTAGGGCTTCCTTCATCTGGGGCCAACGTCCTGACTTTC	CASSVVGLPSSGANVLTF
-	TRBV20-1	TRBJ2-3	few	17	TGCAGTGCTAGACCAACGCTAGCGTGGACTAGCACAGATACGCAGTATTTT	CSARPTLAWTSTDTQYF
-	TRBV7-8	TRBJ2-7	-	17	TGTGCCAGCAGCTTCCCCACCCGACAGGCGCCGACCTACGAGCAGTACTTC	CASSFPTRQAPTYEQYF
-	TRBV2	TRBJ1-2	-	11	TGTGCCAGCAGCCCCCCTCGTGGCTACACCTTC	CASSPPRGYTF
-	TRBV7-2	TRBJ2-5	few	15	TGTGCCAGCAGCCGAGGAGGGACAGTCCAAGAGACCCAGTACTTC	CASSRGGTVQETQYF
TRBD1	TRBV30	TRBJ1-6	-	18	TGTGCCTGGAGTGTACGGTTCGACAGGGGGCAGCGGAATTCACCCCTCCACTTT	CAWSVRFDRGQRNSPLHF
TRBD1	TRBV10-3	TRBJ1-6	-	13	TGTGCCATCAGGGGACAGACAAATTCACCCCTCCACTTT	CAIRGQTNSPLHF
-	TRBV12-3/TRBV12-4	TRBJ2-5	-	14	TGTGCCAGCAGTTTGGACCAGGGTATGGAGACCCAGTACTTC	CASSLDQGMETQYF
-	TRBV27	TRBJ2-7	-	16	TGTGCCAGCAGTTTATCCCGAAAGCAGGGATTCTACGAGCAGTACTTC	CASSLSRKQGFYEQYF
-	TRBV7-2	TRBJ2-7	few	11	TGTGCCAGCAGCTTAGGGGGGCCCCAGTACTTC	CASSLGGPQYF
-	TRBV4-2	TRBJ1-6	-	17	TGTGCCAGCAGCCAAGATCGACAGAGCTCCTATAATTCACCCCTCCACTTT	CASSQDRQSSYNSPLHF
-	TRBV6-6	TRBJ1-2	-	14	TGTGCCAGCAGTTTAACGCAGGGTGCCTATGGCTACACCTTC	CASSLTQGAYGYTF
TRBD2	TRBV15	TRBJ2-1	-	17	TGTGCCACCAGCCCGGAGATGCGCGGGAGCGGTTACAATGAGCAGTTCTTC	CATSPEMRGSGYNEQFF
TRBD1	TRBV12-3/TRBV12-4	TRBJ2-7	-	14	TGTGCCAGCACCCGGACAGGGGGCAACTACGAGCAGTACTTC	CASTRTGGNYEQYF
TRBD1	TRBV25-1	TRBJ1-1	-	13	TGTGCCAGCGGAGACAGGGGTAGAACTGAAGCTTTCTTT	CASGDRGRTEAFF
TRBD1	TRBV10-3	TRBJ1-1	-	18	TGTGCCATCAGTGAGCCGGTTTCTTCAGGGGGCAGGGACACTGAAGCTTTCTTT	CAISEPVSSGGRDTEAFF
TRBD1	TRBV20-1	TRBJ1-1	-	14	TGCAGTGCAACCGGGACAGGGGGCGGTTGGGGAGCTTTCTTT	CSATGTGGGWGAFF
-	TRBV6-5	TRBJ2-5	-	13	TGTGCCAGCAGTTACAAGGGTAGAGGGACCCAGTACTTC	CASSYKGRGTQYF
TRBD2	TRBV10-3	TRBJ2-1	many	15	TGTGCCATCACGCCCGGGACTAGCGGGAGCGGTGAGCAGTTCTTC	CAITPGTSGSGEQFF
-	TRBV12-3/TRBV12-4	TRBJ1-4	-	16	TGTGCCAGCAGTCCCAGGGACACCACCGTTATTGAAAAACTGTTTTTT	CASSPRDTTVIEKLFF
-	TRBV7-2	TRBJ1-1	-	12	TGTGCCAGCAGCTTGCGGGTCACTGAAGCTTTCTTT	CASSLRVTEAFF
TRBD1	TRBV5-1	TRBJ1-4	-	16	TGCGCCAGCAGCCGAGCTCGACAGGGGGCCGGTGAAAAACTGTTTTTT	CASSRARQGAGEKLFF
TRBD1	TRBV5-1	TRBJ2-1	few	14	TGCGCCAGCATCTTGGGGACAGAAGGGAATGAGCAGTTCTTC	CASILGTEGNEQFF
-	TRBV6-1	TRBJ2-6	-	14	TGTGCCAGCTCAGACATCTCTGGGGCCAACGTCCTGACTTTC	CASSDISGANVLTF
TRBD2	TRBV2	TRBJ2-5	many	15	TGTGCCAGCAGTGAAGATGGCGGGAGGCAAGAGACCCAGTACTTC	CASSEDGGRQETQYF
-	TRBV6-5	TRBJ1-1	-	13	TGTGCCAGCACCAGGGGCGGTCGGTCTGAAGCTTTCTTT	CASTRGGRSEAFF
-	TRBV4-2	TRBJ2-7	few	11	TGTGCCAGCAGCCATGAATACGAGCAGTACTTC	CASSHEYEQYF
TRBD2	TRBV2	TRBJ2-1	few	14	TGTGCCAGCAGAACGGGACTAGCGGGAACAGAGCAGTTCTTC	CASRTGLAGTEQFF
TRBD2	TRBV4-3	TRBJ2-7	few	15	TGCGCCAGCAGCCAAGTCACTAGCGGGAGCTACGAGCAGTACTTC	CASSQVTSGSYEQYF
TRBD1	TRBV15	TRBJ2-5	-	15	TGTGCCACCAGCCTTTTTCAGGGGGTAAAAGAGACCCAGTACTTC	CATSLFQGVKETQYF
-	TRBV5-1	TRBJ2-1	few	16	TGCGCCAGCAGCCGTCTAGCCGGGGGACAGTACAATGAGCAGTTCTTC	CASSRLAGGQYNEQFF
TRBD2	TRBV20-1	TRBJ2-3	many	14	TGCAGTGCTCCTCGTGGGGGGGTGAAAGATACGCAGTATTTT	CSAPRGGVKDTQYF
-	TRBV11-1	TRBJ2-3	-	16	TGTGCCAGCAGCCCCAGAGAGCGCGGTGTGGCGGATACGCAGTATTTT	CASSPRERGVADTQYF
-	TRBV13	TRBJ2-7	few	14	TGTGCCAGCAGCTTAGTCACTATCGGACAGCAACAGTACTTC	CASSLVTIGQQQYF